The 25 T cell receptor beta chains below all came from one sample that was sequenced in a study of post-analysis software for immune sequencing data. Whole-study findings and limits: The study found TRBV5-6, TRBV5-1 and TRBV20-1 among five or six TRBV segments more frequent in patients than controls.

Their cognate antigens are unknown. Unique molecular identifiers featured in each of the TCR beta cDNA libraries. MiXCR, run by TCRdb on the PCR reads, gives a single entry per CDR3 protein. The sample has a few hundred thousand distinct CDR3 sequences; over 35% are singletons. The sequenced sample was blood. These receptor sequences come from a girl aged 5-17 years with multiple sclerosis.

This clonotype was detected only a few times. The V gene is TRBV4-1, the J gene TRBJ1-1; no definite D call. There are 11 residues in the CDR3. The V end was cut by 8 bases, the J end by 0 bases, with 4 bases between. The germline V gene encodes CDR1 MGHRA and CDR2 YSYEKL. The CDR3 region is CASRMNTEAFF. For the CDR3, the DNA is TGCGCCAGCCGGATGAACACTGAAGCTTTCTTT.

Only a few counts were recorded for this clonotype. The V call is TRBV7-8, the J call TRBJ2-3, with TRBD2 as a possible D gene (6 bases). Between the trimmed V and J ends, which lost 1 base and 4 bases, there was a span of 12 bases. Germline CDR1 is SGHVS and CDR2 is FQNEAQ. The CDR3 spans 15 residues. The CDR3 sequence: CASSLGGELADTQYF. CDR3 sequence (DNA): TGTGCCAGCAGCTTAGGGGGGGAGCTCGCAGATACGCAGTATTTT.

There are a few counts of this clonotype. The rearrangement joins TRBV15 to TRBJ2-7; D is unresolved. CDR3 length: 14 amino acids. Trimming shortened V by 0 bases and J by 6 bases, and 12 bases separated the two germline ends. Germline CDR1 and CDR2: LNHNV and YYDKDF (reference sequence). CDR3 protein: CATSRDHGQSEQYF. CDR3 DNA sequence: TGTGCCACCAGCAGAGATCACGGTCAGAGCGAGCAGTACTTC.

This clonotype was recorded a few times. CDR3 in amino acids: CASSLGWQGTLETQYF. The CDR3 nucleotides are TGCGCCAGCAGCCTGGGATGGCAGGGGACATTAGAGACCCAGTACTTC. This rearrangement joins TRBV5-1 to TRBJ2-5, with D maybe TRBD1 (6 bases). V was pared by 4 bases and J by 4 bases, with 20 bases between. Germline CDR1 SGHRS, CDR2 YFSETQ. The length of the CDR3 is 16 residues.

The table lists this clonotype with a count of one. The rearrangement uses TRBV6-5 and TRBJ1-1; unclear D gene. From germline, CDR1 is MNHEY and CDR2 SVGAGI. The V gene lost 4 bases and the J gene lost 2 bases, with 17 bases spanning the gap. The CDR3 is made up of 16 amino acids. The CDR3 spells CASSSHRQKANTEAFF. In DNA form, the CDR3 reads TGTGCCAGCAGTTCCCACCGGCAGAAAGCAAACACTGAAGCTTTCTTT.

The count of this clonotype is one. V gene TRBV20-1 combines with J gene TRBJ2-7; D may be TRBD2 (6 bases). The CDR3 has 12 amino acids. V was clipped by 5 bases and J by 0 bases, with 8 bases between them. In germline, CDR1 is DFQATT, CDR2 SNEGSKA (reference sequence). The CDR3 loop reads CSARRGSYEQYF. CDR3 bases: TGCAGTGCTCGGAGGGGCTCCTACGAGCAGTACTTC.

The chain combines TRBV29-1 with TRBJ1-1; 7 bases map to TRBD1. Looked up from germline, CDR1 is SQVTM and CDR2 is ANQGSEA. Trimming removed 6 bases from V and 5 bases from J; junction bases left unmatched: 6. This CDR3 spans 12 amino acids. The CDR3 region is CSVRQGRTEAFF. CDR3 DNA: TGCAGCGTCCGACAGGGAAGGACTGAAGCTTTCTTT.

This clonotype was seen more than once but under ten times. The V call is TRBV12-3 or TRBV12-4, the J call TRBJ2-1; possible D gene TRBD2, 5 bases. The CDR3 spans 17 residues. Trimming removed 0 bases at V and 5 bases at J, with 17 bases between. CDR3 in DNA: TGTGCCAGCAGTTTAGCGGGCTTTACGAGGGTGAACAATGAGCAGTTCTTC. Translating gives CASSLAGFTRVNNEQFF.

This clonotype was detected only a few times. V usage is TRBV20-1 and J usage is TRBJ2-5, with TRBD1 identical over 10 bases. Trimming at V came to 4 bases and at J to 11 bases, leaving 10 bases not matched to a gene. The germline V gene encodes CDR1 DFQATT and CDR2 SNEGSKA (reference sequence). There are 13 residues in the CDR3. CDR3 region: CSATGTGVEEQYF. The DNA for the CDR3 is TGCAGTGCTACCGGGACAGGGGTGGAAGAGCAGTACTTC.

The chain carries TRBV6-1 and TRBJ2-3; D uncertain. Deletions cut 6 bases from V and 7 bases from J, with 17 bases between. This CDR3 has 14 amino acids. Germline assignment: CDR1 MNHNS and CDR2 SASEGT. The CDR3 bases are TGTGCCAGCAGGGCAGTCAATACCGAAAATACGCAGTATTTT. Translation gives CASRAVNTENTQYF.

The gene calls are TRBV5-1 and TRBJ2-4; D is uncertain. Germline assignment: CDR1 SGHRS and CDR2 YFSETQ. The V and J ends lost 0 bases and 0 bases respectively, with 7 bases between them. This CDR3 has 15 residues. The CDR3, as DNA: TGCGCCAGCAGCTTGGAGGCAGGAGCCAAAAACATTCAGTACTTC. Translation gives CASSLEAGAKNIQYF. The full variable domain, rest sourced from reference TRBV5-1 and TRBJ2-4, is KAGVTQTPRYLIKTRGQQVTLSCSPISGHRSVSWYQQTPGQGLQFLFEYFSETQRNKGNFPGRFSGRQFSNSRSEMNVSTLELGDSALYLCASSLEAGAKNIQYFGAGTRLSVL.

This clonotype has just a few counts. This rearrangement joins TRBV2 to TRBJ2-7, with TRBD1 matching 10 bases. This CDR3 contains 15 residues. After removal of 6 bases from V and 1 base from J, the junction contained 6 bases not matched to a gene. Germline values: CDR1 SNHLY, CDR2 FYNNEI. DNA for the CDR3: TGTGCCAGCAGGGCCGGGACAGGGGCGTCCTACGAGCAGTACTTC. This sequence encodes CASRAGTGASYEQYF.

In its sample, this clonotype was seen a few times. The rearrangement joins TRBV7-2 to TRBJ2-7, with unresolved D. CDR3 size: 13 residues. CDR1 and CDR2 (germline): SGHTA, FQGNSA. The V end was cut by 5 bases, the J end by 2 bases, with 10 bases between. The CDR3 coding sequence is TGTGCCAGCAGCCATTCAGGTCCCTACGAGCAGTACTTC. Its translation: CASSHSGPYEQYF.

The chain carries TRBV7-9 and TRBJ2-5; 12 nucleotides line up with TRBD2. Trimming took 5 bases from V and 4 from J; bases not matched to a gene: 2. CDR1 is SEHNR and CDR2 is FQNEAQ in the germline V gene (reference sequence). This CDR3 comprises 14 residues. This chain's CDR3 is CASSAGLAGETQYF. The CDR3 DNA sequence: TGTGCCAGCAGCGCGGGACTAGCGGGAGAGACCCAGTACTTC. The full variable domain, in which reference TRBV7-9 and TRBJ2-5 provide the parts outside the CDR3, is DTGVSQNPRHKITKRGQNVTFRCDPISEHNRLYWYRQTLGQGPEFLTYFQNEAQLEKSRLLSDRFSAERPKGSFSTLEIQRTEQGDSAMYLCASSAGLAGETQYFGPGTRLLVL.

CDR3 loop: CASRVGLAGLSYNEQFF. The DNA for the CDR3 is TGTGCCAGCAGGGTGGGACTAGCGGGCCTCTCCTACAATGAGCAGTTCTTC. The rearrangement joins TRBV28 to TRBJ2-1; TRBD2 agrees at 12 bases. Trimming removed 6 bases from V and 0 bases from J; junction bases left unmatched: 6. The CDR3 has 17 amino acids. From germline, CDR1 is MDHEN and CDR2 SYDVKM.

The V gene is TRBV5-1, the J gene TRBJ2-1; 11 positions agree with TRBD2. CDR3 length equals 15 residues. The trim removed 4 bases at V and 4 bases at J, leaving 4 bases unmatched. Germline V CDR1 and CDR2: SGHRS, YFSETQ. CDR3 residues: CASSKGTSGYNEQFF. CDR3 sequence (DNA): TGCGCCAGCAGCAAAGGGACTAGCGGTTACAATGAGCAGTTCTTC.

The CDR3 DNA sequence: TGTGCCAGCAGTTACGAGGCCGGGAATGAGCAGTTCTTC. Protein sequence: CASSYEAGNEQFF. V usage is TRBV6-5 and J usage is TRBJ2-1; the D is unclear. V lost 2 bases to trimming and J lost 7 bases, with 9 bases between them. Germline CDR1 MNHEY, CDR2 SVGAGI. The CDR3 spans 13 residues.

The chain uses TRBV10-3 and TRBJ1-2; the match to TRBD1 covers 10 bases. Germline V gives CDR1 ENHRY, CDR2 SYGVKD. V dropped 4 bases and J dropped 0; count of bases not matched to a gene: 14. The CDR3 extends over 19 amino acids. DNA for the CDR3: TGTGCCATCAGTGCCGCTCCTTTTCCAGGACAGGGGGCTAACTATGGCTACACCTTC. As protein: CAISAAPFPGQGANYGYTF.

The chain is built from TRBV9 and TRBJ2-4; D may match TRBD1 or TRBD2 (5 bases each). The J call may be faulty, since TRBJ2-7 better matches the DNA end. The CDR3 has 14 residues. Germline values: CDR1 SGDLS, CDR2 YYNGEE. The CDR3 DNA reads as TGTGCCAGCAGCGTAGAGCCGGGACCCTACGAGCAGTACTTC. This codes for CASSVEPGPYEQYF.

The CDR3 sequence: CASSLRSGGVTEAFF. CDR3 sequence (DNA): TGTGCCAGCAGTCTCCGGTCCGGGGGGGTCACTGAAGCTTTCTTT. The chain combines TRBV28 with TRBJ1-1; D may be TRBD1 (5 bases). The CDR3 has 15 residues. The germline gives CDR1 MDHEN, CDR2 SYDVKM. V was cut by 5 bases and J by 4 bases, with 17 bases left in between.

This clonotype has at least ten counts. The chain joins TRBV29-1 to TRBJ2-7; D unclear. The V end lost 0 bases, the J end lost 6 bases, and 9 bases lay between the germline ends. This CDR3 contains 12 residues. Per the germline V gene, CDR1 is SQVTM and CDR2 is ANQGSEA. The CDR3 nucleotides are TGCAGCGTTGAAGACGGGCTCTCCGAGCAGTACTTC. Its protein is CSVEDGLSEQYF.

This clonotype was recorded many times. This chain joins TRBV10-2 and TRBJ2-5; D might be TRBD2 (6 bases). The CDR3 runs to 13 residues. The germline V gene encodes CDR1 WSHSY and CDR2 SAAADI. The V end lost 7 bases, the J end lost 5 bases, and 14 bases lay between the germline ends. The CDR3 is CASMGGRGETQYF. CDR3 in DNA: TGCGCCAGCATGGGAGGTCGAGGTGAGACCCAGTACTTC.

This clonotype has just a few counts. The chain recombines TRBV7-9 with TRBJ2-7, with 9 positions matching TRBD1. Germline CDR1 reads SEHNR; CDR2 reads FQNEAQ (reference sequence). This CDR3 spans 14 amino acids. V trimming: 5 bases; J trimming: 5 bases; junction bases outside the gene matches: 7. CDR3 sequence: CASSARTGDHEQYF. For the CDR3, the DNA is TGTGCCAGCAGCGCCCGGACAGGGGACCACGAGCAGTACTTC.

V is TRBV7-2 and J is TRBJ2-1, with D uncertain. The CDR3 contains 13 residues. Trimming pared 0 bases from V and 9 bases from J, leaving 9 bases between. In germline, CDR1 is SGHTA, CDR2 FQGNSA. CDR3 region: CASSLAVGPEQFF. The CDR3 DNA reads TGTGCCAGCAGCTTAGCGGTTGGTCCTGAGCAGTTCTTC.

The CDR3 bases are TGTGCCAGCAATTCCCAATTCCTTTCAGCCGGGACAGGGGGCCTCTACAATGAGCAGTTCTTC. It specifies CASNSQFLSAGTGGLYNEQFF. This chain uses TRBV27 with TRBJ2-1, with 12 bases lining up with TRBD1. Germline values: CDR1 MNHEY, CDR2 SMNVEV (reference sequence). After removal of 7 bases from V and 3 bases from J, the junction contained 22 bases not matched to a gene. CDR3 size: 21 residues.